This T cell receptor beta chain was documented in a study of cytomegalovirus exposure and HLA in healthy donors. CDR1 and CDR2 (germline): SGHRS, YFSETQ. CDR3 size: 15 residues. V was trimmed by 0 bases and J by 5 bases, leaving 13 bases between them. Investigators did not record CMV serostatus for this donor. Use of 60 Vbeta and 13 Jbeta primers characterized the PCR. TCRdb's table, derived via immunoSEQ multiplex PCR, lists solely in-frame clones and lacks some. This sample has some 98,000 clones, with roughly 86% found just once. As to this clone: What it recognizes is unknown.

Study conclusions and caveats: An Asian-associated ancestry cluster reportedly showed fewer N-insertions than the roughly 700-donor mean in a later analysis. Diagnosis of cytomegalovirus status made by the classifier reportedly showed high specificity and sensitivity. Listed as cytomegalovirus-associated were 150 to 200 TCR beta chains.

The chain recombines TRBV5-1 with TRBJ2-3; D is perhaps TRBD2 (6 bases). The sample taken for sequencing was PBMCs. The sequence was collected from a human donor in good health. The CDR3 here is CASSLAGTLRDTQYF. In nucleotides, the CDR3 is TGCGCCAGCAGCTTGGCCGGGACTCTCCGAGATACGCAGTATTTT.